This TCR beta chain was observed in a study of identifying expanded T cells in peripheral blood. The study's findings and limits: Two-week clone count variance significantly increased as total template count grew. Over two and four weeks, about 15 and 18 clones changed, versus around 1.1 between replicates.

For this clone: Its matching antigen is unknown.

Trimming left V 5 bases short and J 0 bases short, with 11 bases between. Per the germline V gene, CDR1 is SGHAT and CDR2 is FQNNGV. This CDR3 is built from 15 residues. Data came from immunoSEQ multiplex PCR; TCRdb stores just in-frame clones and leaves some out. The data contain around 94,000 clones, around 89% of them singletons. Healthy donors had no documented immune events, such as infections, while sampled. The chain has TRBV11-2 and TRBJ2-1; no definite D call. This clonotype was sampled from a person aged 18 to 75 in good health. Sequenced input: blood. The CDR3 reads CASSLLDSSYNEQFF. For the CDR3, the DNA is TGTGCCAGCAGCCTCCTGGATAGCTCCTACAATGAGCAGTTCTTC.